This T cell receptor beta chain is from a study of monozygotic twins with inflammatory bowel disease. The germline V gene has CDR1 MNHEY and CDR2 SMNVEV (reference sequence). The CDR3 covers 14 residues. Samples each yielded cDNA through eight separate reactions. TCRdb reprocessed the 5' RACE reads and reports one entry per CDR3 protein, with no DNA. With over 110,000 distinct CDR3 sequences in the sample, the ten largest clones hold approximately 2.5%. This chain connects TRBV27 to TRBJ2-5; checking the TCRdb D call of TRBD1 is not possible without DNA. The specimen sequenced was blood. The clonotype originates from a human donor with ulcerative colitis or Crohn's disease, or a healthy co-twin of an affected twin (not recorded which). The CDR3 spells CASRDRERLKTQYF.